A selection of T cell receptor beta chains follows, all from one sample in a study of radiotherapy plus CTLA-4 blockade in lung cancer. Produced via immunoSEQ multiplex PCR; TCRdb's table is partial and in-frame only. This sample has 35,000 to 45,000 clones, with 55% to 80% found just once. The sample was peripheral blood, taken from a patient treated with radiotherapy plus ipilimumab. The receptors were sampled from a human donor with non-small cell lung cancer who had a partial response to radiotherapy plus ipilimumab. Both conserved end residues are part of each CDR3. A D gene is named only where the DNA matches it firmly. Clone size, where shown, is once, few, many, or a class for clones that have expanded.

clone_size: -; v_call: TRBV2; d_call: -; j_call: TRBJ1-5; cdr3_nt: TGTGCCAGCAGTGAAAGGACCGGGAAAGGGTCCCAGCATTTT; cdr3_aa: CASSERTGKGSQHF
clone_size: -; v_call: TRBV5-4; d_call: TRBD1; j_call: TRBJ1-3; cdr3_nt: TGTGCCAGCAGCGGACGGACAGGAAGCTCTGGAAACACCATATATTTT; cdr3_aa: CASSGRTGSSGNTIYF
clone_size: -; v_call: TRBV25-1; d_call: -; j_call: TRBJ2-1; cdr3_nt: TGTGCCAGCAGTGATTGGGGGCCCCACGGCTATGAGCAGTTCTTC; cdr3_aa: CASSDWGPHGYEQFF
clone_size: once; v_call: TRBV7-2; d_call: -; j_call: TRBJ1-2; cdr3_nt: TGTGCCAGCAGCCCTACCCCCGGTCGTATTGCCTACACCTTC; cdr3_aa: CASSPTPGRIAYTF
clone_size: -; v_call: TRBV7-6; d_call: TRBD2; j_call: TRBJ2-6; cdr3_nt: TGTGCCAGCAGCTTAGCCCAAGTAGCGGGAGGGGGTTCTGGGGCCAACGTCCTGACTTTC; cdr3_aa: CASSLAQVAGGGSGANVLTF
clone_size: -; v_call: TRBV13; d_call: -; j_call: TRBJ2-6; cdr3_nt: TGTGCCAGCAGCTTTTATGAGGCCCCAGAGCTCTCTGGGGCCAACGTCCTGACTTTC; cdr3_aa: CASSFYEAPELSGANVLTF
clone_size: -; v_call: TRBV7-2; d_call: TRBD1; j_call: TRBJ2-7; cdr3_nt: TGTGCCAGCAGCTACCAATCCGGGACAGGGGGAAACGAGCAGTACTTC; cdr3_aa: CASSYQSGTGGNEQYF
clone_size: -; v_call: TRBV6-1; d_call: -; j_call: TRBJ1-2; cdr3_nt: TGTGCCAGCAGTGCCGAGAGAACGAGAGCTAACTATGGCTACACCTTC; cdr3_aa: CASSAERTRANYGYTF
clone_size: -; v_call: TRBV5-5; d_call: -; j_call: TRBJ2-3; cdr3_nt: TGTGCCAGCAGCTGGGCCGGGGGACCCGATACGCAGTATTTT; cdr3_aa: CASSWAGGPDTQYF
clone_size: once; v_call: TRBV12-5; d_call: TRBD1; j_call: TRBJ1-2; cdr3_nt: TGTGCTAGTGGTTTTTGGGGACAGGGGAAAGGGTATGGCTACACCTTC; cdr3_aa: CASGFWGQGKGYGYTF
clone_size: many; v_call: TRBV13; d_call: TRBD1; j_call: TRBJ2-3; cdr3_nt: TGTGCCAGCAGCCACAGGGGGTACACAGATACGCAGTATTTT; cdr3_aa: CASSHRGYTDTQYF
clone_size: -; v_call: TRBV29-1; d_call: TRBD1; j_call: TRBJ1-1; cdr3_nt: TGCAGCGTCGCAGCCGGGACAGGGCCCAAGGGGGCTTTCTTT; cdr3_aa: CSVAAGTGPKGAFF
clone_size: few; v_call: TRBV15; d_call: -; j_call: TRBJ2-3; cdr3_nt: TGTGCCACCAGCAGAACCCCCCCTGGTACAAGCACAGATACGCAGTATTTT; cdr3_aa: CATSRTPPGTSTDTQYF
clone_size: few; v_call: TRBV6-1; d_call: -; j_call: TRBJ1-5; cdr3_nt: TGTGCCAGCAGTGCCCCCCGGGGAATTCAGCCCCAGCATTTT; cdr3_aa: CASSAPRGIQPQHF
clone_size: -; v_call: TRBV6-5; d_call: TRBD2; j_call: TRBJ2-1; cdr3_nt: TGTGCCAGCAGTCGACTAGCCAGTATCTACAATGAGCAGTTCTTC; cdr3_aa: CASSRLASIYNEQFF
clone_size: -; v_call: TRBV7-2; d_call: -; j_call: TRBJ2-7; cdr3_nt: TGTGCCAGCAGCGGGGGACTTGGCTACGAGCAGTACTTC; cdr3_aa: CASSGGLGYEQYF
clone_size: -; v_call: TRBV6-6; d_call: TRBD2; j_call: TRBJ2-5; cdr3_nt: TGTGCCAGCAGTTATAGCGGGGGGGATAAAGAGACCCAGTACTTC; cdr3_aa: CASSYSGGDKETQYF
clone_size: -; v_call: TRBV7-9; d_call: TRBD2; j_call: TRBJ2-1; cdr3_nt: TGTGCCAGCAGCGACCTAGCGTGGGGACTATACAATGAGCAGTTCTTC; cdr3_aa: CASSDLAWGLYNEQFF